The 4 T cell receptor beta chains below all came from one sample that was sequenced in a study of T cells in Graves' hyperthyroidism and ophthalmopathy. Amplified TCR beta CDR3 regions came from RNA transcripts. The primer set for the first-round RT-PCR of the TCR CDR3 was HTBI. TCRdb independently ran MiXCR on the multiplex PCR reads; one entry per CDR3 protein. In the table there are about 600,000 distinct CDR3 sequences, approximately 14% of which are singletons. The source material was blood. Receptor source: a woman between 45 and 60 years old with Graves' ophthalmopathy.

Many counts were recorded for this clonotype. The rearrangement joins TRBV3-1 to TRBJ2-1; D gene ambiguous. Germline assignment: CDR1 LGHDT and CDR2 YNNKEL (reference sequence). This CDR3 comprises 14 residues. V lost 5 bases, J lost 0 bases, and 8 bases lay in between. CDR3 region: CASSTDSSYNEQFF. CDR3 in DNA: TGTGCCAGCAGCACCGATAGCTCCTACAATGAGCAGTTCTTC.

The chain employs TRBV28 and TRBJ2-1; the D gene could be TRBD1 or TRBD2 (6 bases each). The germline V gene encodes CDR1 MDHEN and CDR2 SYDVKM. Trimming removed 8 bases at V and 8 bases at J, with 16 bases between. The CDR3 totals 13 residues. Written as DNA, the CDR3 is TGTGCCAGCCACGGCCGGGGGCGGGATGAGCAGTTCTTC. This encodes CASHGRGRDEQFF.

This clonotype was detected ten times or more. The rearrangement uses TRBV27 and TRBJ2-5; D might be TRBD1 (5 bases). V lost 9 bases to trimming and J lost 1 base, with 15 bases between them. Per the germline V gene, CDR1 is MNHEY and CDR2 is SMNVEV (reference sequence). The CDR3 has 14 amino acids. The DNA of the CDR3 is TGTGCCAGTTCAAACAGGCTCACCCAAGAGACCCAGTACTTC. This sequence encodes CASSNRLTQETQYF.

This clonotype was counted only a few times. J is TRBJ2-7 and V is TRBV4-3, with 8 bases lining up with TRBD2. V lost 0 bases and J lost 0; bases outside the gene matches: 7. This CDR3 region has 17 residues. The germline CDR1 and CDR2 sequences are LGHNA and YSLEER. DNA of the CDR3: TGCGCCAGCAGCCAAGAAACTAGCGGAGCTGTCTCCTACGAGCAGTACTTC. Translating it yields CASSQETSGAVSYEQYF.